Each of the 32 T cell receptor beta chains below was sequenced from the same sample in a study of blood T cell repertoires in COVID-19. TCRdb's copy holds only in-frame clones and misses some; the assay was immunoSEQ multiplex PCR. The sample shows approximately 350,000 clones, approximately 84% of them seen only once. Sequences were obtained from PBMCs or T cells enriched from blood (not recorded which). The receptors were sampled from a woman in her 30s who had recovered from COVID-19.

This clone was counted a few times. The chain has TRBV19 and TRBJ2-7; D not certain. V was pared by 3 bases and J by 1 base, with 10 bases between. The CDR3 is 14 amino acids. CDR1 and CDR2 (germline): LNHDA, SQIVND (reference sequence). The CDR3 region is CASSIRHHSYEQYF. The CDR3 coding sequence is TGTGCCAGTAGTATCAGGCACCATTCCTACGAGCAGTACTTC.

The CDR3 region is CASSSGANYGYTF. The CDR3 bases are TGCGCCAGCAGCTCGGGAGCAAACTATGGCTACACCTTC. V usage is TRBV5-1 and J usage is TRBJ1-2; no firm D call. Trimming took off 3 bases at V and 2 bases at J, with 8 bases between the two ends. The CDR3 contains 13 residues. The germline CDR1 and CDR2 sequences are SGHRS and YFSETQ.

V gene TRBV10-3 combines with J gene TRBJ1-2; D gene ambiguous. Germline lookup yields CDR1 ENHRY and CDR2 SYGVKD. V lost 3 bases to trimming and J lost 5 bases, with 7 bases between them. This CDR3 has 12 residues. CDR3 nucleotides: TGTGCCATCAGTGACGGGGAATATGGCTACACCTTC. This codes for CAISDGEYGYTF.

The genes are TRBV18 and TRBJ2-5, with 12 bases fitting TRBD2. Germline CDR1 and CDR2: KGHSH and LQKENI. The CDR3 has 17 residues. J gave up 2 bases and V 4 bases, and 8 bases lay outside the gene matches. The CDR3 DNA follows: TGTGCCAGCTCACTTTTGACGCTAGCGGGAGGGCAAGAGACCCAGTACTTC. Its translation is CASSLLTLAGGQETQYF.

The chain uses TRBV7-6 and TRBJ1-1, with D unclear. V was cut by 0 bases and J by 1 base, with 6 bases left in between. The CDR3 length is 14 residues. Germline V gene data show CDR1 as SGHVS and CDR2 as FNYEAQ. Here the CDR3 reads CASSLAHGNTEAFF. The CDR3 region has the DNA TGTGCCAGCAGCTTAGCGCACGGGAACACTGAAGCTTTCTTT.

The chain combines TRBV28 with TRBJ1-1; 9 bases are a match to TRBD1. The length of the CDR3 is 15 residues. The germline gives CDR1 MDHEN, CDR2 SYDVKM. V shed 7 bases, J shed 4 bases, and the junction held 10 bases outside the gene matches. The CDR3 DNA reads as TGTGCCAGCACCCCCCTTGAGACAGGGGGCACTGAAGCTTTCTTT. Amino acid sequence: CASTPLETGGTEAFF. The entire variable domain, with the rest obtained from reference TRBV28 and TRBJ1-1, is as follows: DVKVTQSSRYLVKRTGEKVFLECVQDMDHENMFWYRQDPGLGLRLIYFSYDVKMKEKGDIPEGYSVSREKKERFSLILESASTNQTSMYLCASTPLETGGTEAFFGQGTRLTVV.

The rearrangement uses TRBV6-5 and TRBJ1-6; possible D gene TRBD1, 6 bases. V shed 4 bases and J shed 7 bases, with 11 bases lying between them. This CDR3 region has 14 residues. The germline gives CDR1 MNHEY, CDR2 SVGAGI. For the CDR3, the DNA is TGTGCCAGCAGTTTCAGGGGACGGAATTCACCCCTCCACTTT. Translating it yields CASSFRGRNSPLHF.

The gene calls are TRBV2 and TRBJ2-2; 8 positions agree with TRBD2. Germline V gives CDR1 SNHLY, CDR2 FYNNEI. The CDR3 length is 15 residues. The ends lost 6 bases at V and 1 base at J; junction bases unmatched: 4. The CDR3 DNA reads as TGTGCCAGCAGGGGTCTAGCGGGGAACACCGGGGAGCTGTTTTTT. This encodes CASRGLAGNTGELFF.

The chain is built from TRBV29-1 and TRBJ2-3, with 10 bases that match TRBD1. The CDR3 loop spans 15 amino acids. V dropped 6 bases and J dropped 3; count of bases not matched to a gene: 9. Per the germline V gene, CDR1 is SQVTM and CDR2 is ANQGSEA. DNA for the CDR3: TGCAGCGTGGGCCTCCGGGACAGGGGAACAGATACGCAGTATTTT. Amino acids: CSVGLRDRGTDTQYF.

The rearrangement links TRBV10-3 to TRBJ2-7, with D possibly matching TRBD2 (5 bases). Trimming cost V 3 bases and J 0 bases, with 12 bases left between them. CDR3 size: 15 residues. Germline values: CDR1 ENHRY, CDR2 SYGVKD. CDR3 sequence (DNA): TGTGCCATCAGTGAAAGCGGAGACAACTCCTACGAGCAGTACTTC. As protein: CAISESGDNSYEQYF.

This clone was seen once. The chain links TRBV11-2 to TRBJ1-6; D is perhaps TRBD1 (6 bases). The germline CDR1 and CDR2 sequences are SGHAT and FQNNGV. CDR3 size: 13 residues. The germline V and J ends were trimmed by 2 bases and 10 bases, with 9 bases remaining between them. CDR3 protein: CASSLYRESPLHF. As DNA, the CDR3 is TGTGCCAGCAGCTTATACAGGGAATCACCCCTCCACTTT.

The chain is built from TRBV27 and TRBJ1-6; 9 bases fit TRBD1. Germline V CDR1 and CDR2: MNHEY, SMNVEV (reference sequence). The CDR3 spans 15 residues. The V segment lost 6 bases and the J segment 7 bases; nucleotides outside the gene matches: 7. DNA for the CDR3: TGTGCCAGCAGCCGGGGACAGGGTCTCAATTCACCCCTCCACTTT. It translates to CASSRGQGLNSPLHF.

The chain links TRBV9 to TRBJ2-3, with TRBD2 matching 7 bases. V was clipped by 2 bases and J by 0 bases; unmatched bases: 0. The CDR3 consists of 14 residues. CDR1 SGDLS and CDR2 YYNGEE come from the germline V gene. This CDR3 reads CASSVGLSTDTQYF. The DNA of the CDR3 is TGTGCCAGCAGCGTGGGACTAAGCACAGATACGCAGTATTTT.

The chain joins TRBV5-1 to TRBJ2-2, with D unresolved. Per the germline V gene, CDR1 is SGHRS and CDR2 is YFSETQ. CDR3 length equals 16 residues. Trimming removed 3 bases from V and 4 bases from J, with 16 bases in between. The CDR3 spells CASSWAATSTTGELFF. The CDR3 DNA is TGCGCCAGCAGCTGGGCCGCAACGTCCACCACCGGGGAGCTGTTTTTT.

In this sample, this clone turned up once. The V call is TRBV28, the J call TRBJ2-1, with no clear D. Trimming left V 7 bases short and J 7 bases short, with 8 bases between. The CDR3 has 11 amino acids. Germline V lookup: CDR1 MDHEN, CDR2 SYDVKM. CDR3 sequence reads: CASTRWNEQFF. The CDR3 bases are TGTGCCAGCACTCGGTGGAATGAGCAGTTCTTC.

This sequence joins TRBV5-4 and TRBJ1-2; unclear D gene. CDR3 length: 12 amino acids. Germline V lookup: CDR1 SGHNT, CDR2 YYREEE (reference sequence). V gave up 4 bases and J gave up 4 bases, with 8 bases separating them. DNA of the CDR3: TGTGCCAGCAGCCCTTCGGGCTATGGCTACACCTTC. It is translated as CASSPSGYGYTF.

V and J are TRBV3-1 (or the pseudogene TRBV3-2) and TRBJ1-2; weak D call: TRBD1 (6 bases). There are 14 residues in the CDR3. V lost 4 bases to trimming and J lost 4 bases, with 13 bases between them. Germline CDR1 reads LGHDT; CDR2 reads YNNKEL (reference sequence). The CDR3 DNA reads TGTGCCAGCAGCCCCGGACAGCGGGGCTATGGCTACACCTTC. This translates into CASSPGQRGYGYTF.

This chain links TRBV2 with TRBJ2-6; D is perhaps TRBD2 (6 bases). Trimming stripped 4 bases from V and 3 bases from J, with 7 bases between. This CDR3 is 14 amino acids long. Germline assignment: CDR1 SNHLY and CDR2 FYNNEI. The CDR3 region is CASSGGLGANVLTF. The CDR3 nucleotides are TGTGCCAGCAGTGGGGGACTTGGGGCCAACGTCCTGACTTTC.

This clone came up a few times. CDR3 sequence (DNA): TGTGCCAGCAGCTTAAGGACAGGGTTTTCCACTGAAGCTTTCTTT. Protein product: CASSLRTGFSTEAFF. The rearrangement uses TRBV7-9 and TRBJ1-1; 8 bases line up with TRBD1. V gave up 2 bases and J gave up 4 bases; unmatched junction bases: 6. Per the germline V gene, CDR1 is SEHNR and CDR2 is FQNEAQ (reference sequence). The CDR3 loop spans 15 amino acids.

The chain is built from TRBV9 and TRBJ2-1; D possibly corresponds to TRBD2 (5 bases). CDR1 and CDR2 from the germline V gene are SGDLS and YYNGEE. V was clipped by 6 bases and J by 9 bases, with 13 bases between them. The CDR3 is 12 amino acids. The DNA for the CDR3 is TGTGCCAGCATCTCCACTAGAGGTGAGCAGTTCTTC. As protein: CASISTRGEQFF.

The V gene is TRBV29-1, the J gene TRBJ2-3, with 9 bases that match TRBD2. This CDR3 has 14 residues. Trimming cost V 5 bases and J 1 base; bases outside gene matches: 4. Germline V gives CDR1 SQVTM, CDR2 ANQGSEA. CDR3 in amino acids: CSVFSGGGTDTQYF. The CDR3 DNA is TGCAGCGTTTTTAGCGGGGGAGGCACAGATACGCAGTATTTT.

The genes are TRBV13 and TRBJ2-1; no reliable D call. This CDR3 is built from 11 residues. The germline V gene encodes CDR1 PRHDT and CDR2 FYEKMQ (reference sequence). With 3 bases removed from V and 8 bases from J, the gap between germline ends came to 5 bases. For the CDR3, the DNA is TGTGCCAGCAGCTTTCCCTATGAGCAGTTCTTC. Amino acids: CASSFPYEQFF.

Only a few counts were recorded for this clone. The chain combines TRBV10-3 with TRBJ1-1; 8 bases are shared with TRBD1. Germline CDR1 is ENHRY and CDR2 is SYGVKD. V gave up 7 bases and J gave up 3 bases; unmatched junction bases: 13. There are 16 residues in the CDR3. The CDR3 DNA reads as TGTGCCATCAAGGAACCTGGACAGGGAGGGTACACTGAAGCTTTCTTT. Amino acids: CAIKEPGQGGYTEAFF.

The CDR3 sequence is CASSSAQDTEAFF. Here the CDR3 DNA reads TGCGCCAGCAGCTCGGCACAGGACACTGAAGCTTTCTTT. This chain links TRBV5-1 with TRBJ1-1; D is perhaps TRBD1 (5 bases). The V end lost 3 bases, the J end lost 3 bases, and 9 bases lay between the germline ends. The CDR3 totals 13 residues. The V gene's germline CDR1 is SGHRS and CDR2 YFSETQ.

V usage is TRBV5-1 and J usage is TRBJ1-1; D gene uncertain. Germline CDR1 SGHRS, CDR2 YFSETQ. This CDR3 is 14 amino acids long. V was clipped by 7 bases and J by 3 bases, with 16 bases between them. The CDR3 sequence is CASRLWAMDTEAFF. The CDR3 nucleotides are TGCGCCAGCCGCCTCTGGGCCATGGACACTGAAGCTTTCTTT.

This chain uses TRBV6-5 with TRBJ1-1, with 8 bases identical to TRBD1. With 8 bases clipped from V and 3 bases from J, the junction kept 5 bases outside the gene matches. Germline values: CDR1 MNHEY, CDR2 SVGAGI. The CDR3 runs 13 residues. The CDR3 DNA is TGTGCCAGCGCTAGACAGGGGTACACTGAAGCTTTCTTT. As protein: CASARQGYTEAFF.

The chain couples TRBV29-1 to TRBJ2-1; perhaps TRBD2 as D (5 bases). This CDR3 has 12 residues. CDR1 is SQVTM and CDR2 is ANQGSEA in the germline V gene. Trimming cost V 2 bases and J 7 bases, with 9 bases left between them. CDR3 region: CSVESGTNEQFF. The CDR3 DNA is TGCAGCGTTGAATCGGGAACTAATGAGCAGTTCTTC.

This chain connects TRBV19 to TRBJ2-7; TRBD1 agrees at 10 bases. The V gene end was trimmed by 6 bases and the J gene end by 2 bases; junction bases not matched to a gene: 4. CDR1 and CDR2 from the germline V gene are LNHDA and SQIVND (reference sequence). The CDR3 runs to 14 residues. CDR3 DNA sequence: TGTGCCAGTAGCTGGACAGGGGGACCCTACGAGCAGTACTTC. Its translation is CASSWTGGPYEQYF.

The chain uses TRBV5-1 and TRBJ2-2; TRBD1 aligns across 9 bases. After removal of 5 bases from V and 6 bases from J, the junction contained 5 bases not matched to a gene. The CDR3 totals 14 residues. Germline assignment: CDR1 SGHRS and CDR2 YFSETQ. CDR3 bases: TGCGCCAGCAGTTTAGGACAGGGGCCCGGGGAGCTGTTTTTT. Translated, it gives CASSLGQGPGELFF.

This chain joins TRBV19 and TRBJ1-6, with D tentatively TRBD1 (5 bases). The CDR3 is 13 amino acids. Germline lookup yields CDR1 LNHDA and CDR2 SQIVND (reference sequence). Trimming removed 4 bases at V and 7 bases at J, with 8 bases between. The CDR3 DNA reads as TGTGCCAGTAGTAACCCAGGGAATTCACCCCTCCACTTT. This translates into CASSNPGNSPLHF. The full variable domain, rest sourced from reference TRBV19 and TRBJ1-6, is DGGITQSPKYLFRKEGQNVTLSCEQNLNHDAMYWYRQDPGQGLRLIYYSQIVNDFQKGDIAEGYSVSREKKESFPLTVTSAQKNPTAFYLCASSNPGNSPLHFGNGTRLTVT.

The rearrangement uses TRBV13 and TRBJ1-1, with a weak D call TRBD1 (6 bases). CDR1 is PRHDT and CDR2 is FYEKMQ in the germline V gene (reference sequence). V lost 5 bases to trimming and J lost 2 bases, with 12 bases between them. CDR3 length: 14 amino acids. The CDR3 DNA follows: TGTGCCAGCAGCAAAAGGACAGTAAACACTGAAGCTTTCTTT. This gives the protein CASSKRTVNTEAFF. Filled out from reference TRBV13 and TRBJ1-1, the complete variable domain reads AAGVIQSPRHLIKEKRETATLKCYPIPRHDTVYWYQQGPGQDPQFLISFYEKMQSDKGSIPDRFSAQQFSDYHSELNMSSLELGDSALYFCASSKRTVNTEAFFGQGTRLTVV.

This chain joins TRBV27 and TRBJ2-5; maybe TRBD1 (5 bases). CDR1 MNHEY and CDR2 SMNVEV come from the germline V gene (reference sequence). Trimming took 2 bases from V and 3 from J, leaving 10 bases between them. This CDR3 is built from 14 residues. DNA for the CDR3: TGTGCCAGCAGTTTAGGGGCAGGCGAAGAGACCCAGTACTTC. It encodes CASSLGAGEETQYF.